Listed below are T cell receptor beta chains from one sample, sequenced in a study of shared clonotypes between healthy human individuals. Assay used: immunoSEQ multiplex PCR; TCRdb lists only in-frame clones, some missing. The data contain some 89,000 clones, 65% to 70% of them seen just once; the ten biggest clones take up about 45%. Material: memory CD8+ T cells sorted from blood. The receptor set was obtained from a man aged 30 to 39 in good health. Each CDR3 is given with its conserved first and last residue. D genes are given only for firm matches. A row's size may be missing; if present it is once, few, many or a size class.

j_call	clone_size	d_call	v_call	cdr3_aa	cdr3_nt
TRBJ2-7	NA	NA	TRBV27	CASSPGVSWYEQYF	TGTGCCAGCAGTCCTGGGGTCAGTTGGTACGAGCAGTACTTC
TRBJ2-1	few	TRBD2	TRBV9	CASSGLAGARSYNEQFF	TGTGCCAGCAGCGGTCTAGCGGGAGCACGCTCCTACAATGAGCAGTTCTTC
TRBJ1-4	once	TRBD1	TRBV6-1	CASSERGQGKLFF	TGTGCCAGCAGTGAACGGGGACAGGGTAAACTGTTTTTT
TRBJ1-4	NA	NA	TRBV9	CASSVEAGISLTNEKLFF	TGTGCCAGCAGCGTTGAGGCAGGGATCAGTTTAACTAATGAAAAACTGTTTTTT
TRBJ2-6	NA	NA	TRBV6-1	CASSESKGVGYSGANVLTF	TGTGCCAGCAGTGAAAGTAAGGGGGTAGGTTATTCTGGGGCCAACGTCCTGACTTTC
TRBJ2-1	NA	NA	TRBV10-2	CASSIRYNEQFF	TGCGCCAGCAGTATTCGATACAATGAGCAGTTCTTC
TRBJ2-7	NA	TRBD1	TRBV5-4	CASSLEQGALPYEQYF	TGTGCCAGCAGCTTGGAGCAGGGGGCTCTTCCCTACGAGCAGTACTTC
TRBJ1-2	medium-sized	NA	TRBV5-1	CASSLAMGAVYGYTF	TGCGCCAGCAGCTTGGCCATGGGGGCGGTGTATGGCTACACCTTC
TRBJ2-3	NA	NA	TRBV20-1	CSARFPDTQYF	TGCAGTGCCCGGTTCCCAGATACGCAGTATTTT
TRBJ2-7	NA	NA	TRBV5-1	CASSLEGSLGYEQYF	TGCGCCAGCAGCTTGGAAGGGTCCCTCGGCTACGAGCAGTACTTC
TRBJ2-7	NA	NA	TRBV2	CASSEMSGEYF	TGTGCCAGCAGTGAAATGAGTGGGGAGTACTTC
TRBJ2-7	NA	NA	TRBV25-1	CASSDTGTEPYEQYF	TGTGCCAGCAGTGATACCGGGACTGAGCCCTACGAGCAGTACTTC
TRBJ1-5	many	NA	TRBV27	CASSPDGAFQPQHF	TGTGCCAGCAGTCCCGATGGGGCTTTTCAGCCCCAGCATTTT
TRBJ1-3	once	NA	TRBV9	CASSVGGRGGSSGNTIYF	TGTGCCAGCAGCGTAGGGGGCAGGGGAGGGTCCTCTGGAAACACCATATATTTT
TRBJ2-5	once	NA	TRBV7-2	CASSFLGEWETQYF	TGTGCCAGCAGCTTTCTGGGAGAGTGGGAGACCCAGTACTTC
TRBJ1-1	NA	NA	TRBV6-4	CASSEIPNTEAFF	TGTGCCAGCAGTGAGATTCCAAACACTGAAGCTTTCTTT
TRBJ2-7	NA	TRBD1	TRBV13	CASSPGQGVLSSYEQYF	TGTGCCAGCAGCCCGGGACAGGGTGTTTTGAGCTCCTACGAGCAGTACTTC
TRBJ2-2	few	NA	TRBV7-3	CASSSTEGPGELFF	TGTGCCAGCAGCTCCACCGAGGGACCCGGGGAGCTGTTTTTT
TRBJ2-5	NA	NA	TRBV25-1	CASRLGGGGETQYF	TGTGCCAGCCGCCTAGGAGGGGGAGGCGAGACCCAGTACTTC
TRBJ2-1	once	NA	TRBV6-5	CASSYSGAYEQFF	TGTGCCAGCAGTTACTCGGGTGCGTATGAGCAGTTCTTC
TRBJ2-1	few	TRBD2	TRBV4-1	CASSQDSTSGRGNEQFF	TGCGCCAGCAGCCAAGACAGTACTAGCGGGAGGGGCAATGAGCAGTTCTTC
TRBJ2-2	few	TRBD1	TRBV19	CASSNQYRGRRELFF	TGTGCCAGTAGTAACCAATACAGGGGGCGCAGGGAGCTGTTTTTT
TRBJ1-2	NA	TRBD1	TRBV5-4	CASSPGTGYEGYTF	TGTGCCAGCAGCCCGGGGACAGGCTATGAAGGCTACACCTTC
TRBJ2-7	NA	TRBD2	TRBV27	CASSPLSGSLNEQYF	TGTGCCAGCAGTCCCTTGAGCGGGAGTCTAAACGAGCAGTACTTC
TRBJ1-1	many	NA	TRBV30	CAWTEPGRPEAFF	TGTGCCTGGACAGAACCGGGACGGCCGGAAGCTTTCTTT
TRBJ2-5	few	NA	TRBV9	CASSVGGGGQETQYF	TGTGCCAGCAGCGTAGGGGGCGGAGGCCAAGAGACCCAGTACTTC
TRBJ1-2	NA	NA	TRBV11-2	CASSLRTDHGYTF	TGTGCCAGCAGCCTCCGGACCGATCATGGCTACACCTTC
TRBJ2-1	once	NA	TRBV25-1	CASSEWGGNSYNEQFF	TGTGCCAGCAGTGAATGGGGTGGGAACTCCTACAATGAGCAGTTCTTC
TRBJ2-2	few	TRBD1	TRBV11-2	CASSLLSGQGIPGELFF	TGTGCCAGCAGCTTACTCTCGGGACAGGGGATCCCCGGGGAGCTGTTTTTT
TRBJ2-1	NA	NA	TRBV2	CASSAGSNEQFF	TGTGCCAGCAGTGCGGGAAGCAATGAGCAGTTCTTC
TRBJ2-1	NA	NA	TRBV10-2	CASSVGRGWHNEQFF	TGCGCCAGCAGTGTGGGCAGGGGATGGCACAATGAGCAGTTCTTC
TRBJ2-3	NA	NA	TRBV9	CASSGSLDTQYF	TGTGCCAGCAGCGGATCTTTAGATACGCAGTATTTT
TRBJ2-7	NA	NA	TRBV18	CASSPKTWEQYF	TGTGCCAGCTCACCAAAGACCTGGGAGCAGTACTTC
TRBJ2-7	NA	TRBD2	TRBV11-2	CASRAPGTSGRAAYEQYF	TGTGCCAGCAGGGCTCCCGGGACTAGCGGGAGGGCCGCCTACGAGCAGTACTTC
TRBJ2-7	NA	TRBD1	TRBV6-1	CASKITGGSYEQYF	TGTGCCAGCAAGATAACAGGGGGCTCCTACGAGCAGTACTTC
TRBJ2-6	once	TRBD1	TRBV5-4	CASSVTGAGANVLTF	TGTGCCAGCAGCGTAACAGGGGCTGGGGCCAACGTCCTGACTTTC
TRBJ1-2	few	TRBD1	TRBV6-5	CASSYPFVQGDYGYTF	TGTGCCAGCAGTTACCCATTTGTACAGGGGGACTATGGCTACACCTTC
TRBJ1-2	many	NA	TRBV11-2	CASSLGQVPIKNYGYTF	TGTGCCAGCAGCTTAGGGCAGGTTCCTATTAAGAATTATGGCTACACCTTC
TRBJ1-1	NA	TRBD1	TRBV9	CASSATGALNTEAFF	TGTGCCAGCAGCGCGACAGGGGCGCTGAACACTGAAGCTTTCTTT
TRBJ2-7	NA	TRBD1	TRBV5-1	CASSEQPGQSNYEQYF	TGCGCCAGCAGCGAACAGCCGGGACAGTCGAACTACGAGCAGTACTTC
TRBJ2-7	few	TRBD1	TRBV29-1	CSVGDRGEQYF	TGCAGCGTTGGGGACAGGGGCGAGCAGTACTTC
TRBJ2-7	many	NA	TRBV27	CASSFPGKGQYF	TGTGCCAGCAGTTTCCCGGGGAAAGGGCAGTACTTC
TRBJ2-7	few	TRBD2	TRBV2	CASSGLGSYEQYF	TGTGCCAGCAGCGGACTAGGTTCCTACGAGCAGTACTTC
TRBJ2-1	NA	TRBD2	TRBV7-9	CASSSSFHRTSGIYEQFF	TGTGCCAGCAGCTCCTCATTTCACCGGACTAGCGGGATATATGAGCAGTTCTTC
TRBJ2-5	NA	NA	TRBV6-1	CASSEVFSGEDETQYF	TGTGCCAGCAGTGAAGTTTTCTCAGGGGAGGACGAGACCCAGTACTTC
TRBJ2-5	few	NA	TRBV9	CASSRLGGQETQYF	TGTGCCAGCAGCCGCTTGGGGGGCCAAGAGACCCAGTACTTC
TRBJ1-5	NA	NA	TRBV6-5	CASSYSSGQPQHF	TGTGCCAGCAGTTACTCGAGCGGTCAGCCCCAGCATTTT
TRBJ2-2	NA	NA	TRBV7-3	CASSLGNTGELFF	TGTGCCAGCAGCTTAGGGAACACCGGGGAGCTGTTTTTT
TRBJ1-5	NA	NA	TRBV27	CASSLLGGFQPQHF	TGTGCCAGCAGTTTACTTGGGGGGTTTCAGCCCCAGCATTTT
TRBJ1-1	NA	TRBD1	TRBV7-8	CASSLVTGGYTEAFF	TGTGCCAGCAGCTTAGTAACAGGGGGTTACACTGAAGCTTTCTTT
TRBJ2-7	NA	TRBD1	TRBV7-9	CASSWDRDHEQYF	TGTGCCAGCAGCTGGGACAGGGACCACGAGCAGTACTTC
TRBJ2-1	few	TRBD2	TRBV25-1	CASSESRLAGDAYNEQFF	TGTGCCAGCAGTGAATCTAGACTAGCGGGGGACGCCTACAATGAGCAGTTCTTC
TRBJ2-1	NA	NA	TRBV7-3	CASSLMGHHEQFF	TGTGCCAGCAGCTTAATGGGGCACCATGAGCAGTTCTTC